These 9 T cell receptor beta chains came from one sample sequenced in a study of Ad26.COV2.S vaccination and SARS-CoV-2 variants. Treatment indicated: around 19 received Ad26.COV2.S at low or high dose, single or two shots; about 5 received placebo; per-sample allocation not given. Specimen acquisition occurred on day 63 following the initial vaccine or placebo injection. Some clones are missing from TCRdb's copy, which holds only in-frame ones; the method was immunoSEQ multiplex PCR. The sample shows around 300,000 clones, roughly 89% of them seen only once. Sequences were derived from peripheral blood, sampled in a trial of Ad26.COV2.S vaccine versus placebo. The receptor set was obtained from a person aged 18-65 years who received the Ad26.COV2.S COVID-19 vaccine or a placebo.

The chain links TRBV2 to TRBJ1-5; possibly TRBD1 for D (5 bases). Trimming took off 2 bases at V and 6 bases at J, with 20 bases between the two ends. In germline, CDR1 is SNHLY, CDR2 FYNNEI. CDR3 length equals 17 residues. The CDR3 DNA reads as TGTGCCAGCAGTGAAAGGGGAAGGTCCCTGCCCACTCAGCCCCAGCATTTT. This gives the protein CASSERGRSLPTQPQHF.

V is TRBV14 and J is TRBJ2-1, with 11 bases matching TRBD2. With 4 bases clipped from V and 4 bases from J, the junction kept 3 bases outside the gene matches. The germline V gene encodes CDR1 SGHDN and CDR2 FVKESK. There are 15 residues in the CDR3. The CDR3 DNA is TGTGCCAGCAGCCTAGGGACTAGCGGATACAATGAGCAGTTCTTC. Its protein product is CASSLGTSGYNEQFF.

This clone appeared a single time. V is TRBV24-1 and J is TRBJ2-1; D might be TRBD2 (5 bases). The CDR3 totals 20 residues. Trimming pared 3 bases from V and 6 bases from J, leaving 29 bases between. The V gene's germline CDR1 is KGHDR and CDR2 SFDVKD. For the CDR3, the DNA is TGTGCCACCAGTGATGGAGGCCGGGCCAGGCCGAAGCAAGCCCCCAATGAGCAGTTCTTC. Protein: CATSDGGRARPKQAPNEQFF.

This clone was observed a few times. The V gene is TRBV7-2, the J gene TRBJ1-1, with TRBD1 identical over 9 bases. Germline lookup yields CDR1 SGHTA and CDR2 FQGNSA. The V gene end was trimmed by 1 base and the J gene end by 7 bases; junction bases not matched to a gene: 7. The CDR3 runs 15 residues. CDR3 amino acids: CASSLVTGGLNEAFF. The CDR3 DNA is TGTGCCAGCAGCTTAGTCACAGGGGGCTTAAATGAAGCTTTCTTT. The full variable domain, in which reference TRBV7-2 and TRBJ1-1 provide the parts outside the CDR3, is GAGVSQSPSNKVTEKGKDVELRCDPISGHTALYWYRQSLGQGLEFLIYFQGNSAPDKSGLPSDRFSAERTGGSVSTLTIQRTQQEDSAVYLCASSLVTGGLNEAFFGQGTRLTVV.

This sequence joins TRBV4-1 and TRBJ2-3; D not resolved. The CDR3 totals 14 residues. V was shortened by 3 bases and J by 8 bases, with 15 bases between the two germline ends. Germline V CDR1 and CDR2: MGHRA, YSYEKL. CDR3 protein: CASSHNDKLGTQYF. For the CDR3, the DNA is TGCGCCAGCAGCCACAACGATAAGCTTGGTACGCAGTATTTT.

The V gene is TRBV9, the J gene TRBJ2-5; 12 bases line up with TRBD2. This CDR3 is built from 15 residues. J was trimmed by 4 bases and V by 4 bases; bases with no gene match: 5. CDR1 and CDR2 from the germline V gene are SGDLS and YYNGEE. The CDR3 nucleotides are TGTGCCAGCAGCCCATCGGGACTAGCGGGAGAGACCCAGTACTTC. Residues: CASSPSGLAGETQYF. Full variable domain (missing parts from reference TRBV9 and TRBJ2-5): DSGVTQTPKHLITATGQRVTLRCSPRSGDLSVYWYQQSLDQGLQFLIQYYNGEERAKGNILERFSAQQFPDLHSELNLSSLELGDSALYFCASSPSGLAGETQYFGPGTRLLVL.

The chain carries TRBV5-1 and TRBJ1-1; D unclear. CDR3 length equals 14 residues. The germline V and J ends were trimmed by 0 bases and 1 base, with 7 bases remaining between them. Germline V lookup: CDR1 SGHRS, CDR2 YFSETQ. The CDR3 spells CASSLVWENTEAFF. The CDR3 bases are TGCGCCAGCAGCTTGGTCTGGGAGAACACTGAAGCTTTCTTT.

This rearrangement joins TRBV6-2 or TRBV6-3 to TRBJ2-2; 10 bases are shared with TRBD1. V lost 0 bases and J lost 4; bases outside the gene matches: 5. Germline V gene data show CDR1 as MNHEY and CDR2 as SVGEGT. This CDR3 region has 17 residues. The CDR3 DNA reads as TGTGCCAGCAGTTACTCCGGGACAGGGGTAGGCACCGGGGAGCTGTTTTTT. Translated, it gives CASSYSGTGVGTGELFF.

In this sample, this clone turned up once. The CDR3 DNA reads as TGCGCCAGCAGTGACGGACTAGCGGGGAACGAGCAGTACTTC. It codes for CASSDGLAGNEQYF. The chain joins TRBV10-1 to TRBJ2-7, with 12 positions matching TRBD2. Germline V lookup: CDR1 WNHNN, CDR2 SYGVQD (reference sequence). V lost 3 bases and J lost 5; bases outside the gene matches: 2. This CDR3 is 14 amino acids long.